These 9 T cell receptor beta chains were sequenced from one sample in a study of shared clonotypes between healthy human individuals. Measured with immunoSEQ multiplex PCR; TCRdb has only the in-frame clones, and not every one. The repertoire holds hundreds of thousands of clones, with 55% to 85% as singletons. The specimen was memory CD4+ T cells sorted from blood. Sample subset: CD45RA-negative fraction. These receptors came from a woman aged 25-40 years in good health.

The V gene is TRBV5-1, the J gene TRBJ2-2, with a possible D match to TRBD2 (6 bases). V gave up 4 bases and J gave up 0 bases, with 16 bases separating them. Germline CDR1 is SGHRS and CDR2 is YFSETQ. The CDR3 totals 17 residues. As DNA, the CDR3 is TGCGCCAGCAGCCCAACCGGGACTGGGACGAACACCGGGGAGCTGTTTTTT. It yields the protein CASSPTGTGTNTGELFF.

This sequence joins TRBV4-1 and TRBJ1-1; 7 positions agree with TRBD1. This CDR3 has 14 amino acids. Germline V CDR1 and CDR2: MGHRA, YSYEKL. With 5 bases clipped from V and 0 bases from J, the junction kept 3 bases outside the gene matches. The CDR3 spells CASSGTDMNTEAFF. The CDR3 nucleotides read TGCGCCAGCAGCGGGACAGATATGAACACTGAAGCTTTCTTT.

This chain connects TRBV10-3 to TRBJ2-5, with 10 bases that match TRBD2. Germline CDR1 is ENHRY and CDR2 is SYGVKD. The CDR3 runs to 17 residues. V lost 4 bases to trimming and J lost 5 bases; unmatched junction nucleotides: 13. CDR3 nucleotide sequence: TGTGCCATCAGTGGGGCTGGCCTAGCGGGAGCGAGGGAGACCCAGTACTTC. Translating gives CAISGAGLAGARETQYF.

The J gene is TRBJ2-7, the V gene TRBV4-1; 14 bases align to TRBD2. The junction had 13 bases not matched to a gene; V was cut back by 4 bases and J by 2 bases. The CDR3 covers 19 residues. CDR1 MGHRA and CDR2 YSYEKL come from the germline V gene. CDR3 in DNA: TGCGCCAGCAGCCTCACCGGGACTAGCGGGAGATCAGGAACCTACGAGCAGTACTTC. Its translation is CASSLTGTSGRSGTYEQYF.

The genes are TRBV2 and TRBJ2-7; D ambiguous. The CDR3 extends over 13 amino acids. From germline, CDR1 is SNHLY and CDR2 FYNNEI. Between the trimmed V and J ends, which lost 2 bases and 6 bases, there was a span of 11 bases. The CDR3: CASSERPWGEQYF. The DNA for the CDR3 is TGTGCCAGCAGTGAACGCCCTTGGGGCGAGCAGTACTTC.

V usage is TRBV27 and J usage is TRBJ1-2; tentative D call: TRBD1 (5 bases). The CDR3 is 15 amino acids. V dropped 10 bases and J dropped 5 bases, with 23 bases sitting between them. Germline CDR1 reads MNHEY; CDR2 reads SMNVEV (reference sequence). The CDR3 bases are TGTGCCACCTCATCCTTGGCGGGCAGGGTATATGGCTACACCTTC. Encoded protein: CATSSLAGRVYGYTF.

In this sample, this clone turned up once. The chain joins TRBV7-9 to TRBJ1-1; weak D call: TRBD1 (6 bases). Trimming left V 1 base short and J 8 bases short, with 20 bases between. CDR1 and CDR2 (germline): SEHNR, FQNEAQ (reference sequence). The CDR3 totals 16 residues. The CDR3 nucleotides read TGTGCCAGCAGCTTAGTAGCAGGGCCAGGGGAGTCGGAAGCTTTCTTT. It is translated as CASSLVAGPGESEAFF. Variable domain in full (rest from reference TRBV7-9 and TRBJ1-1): DTGVSQNPRHKITKRGQNVTFRCDPISEHNRLYWYRQTLGQGPEFLTYFQNEAQLEKSRLLSDRFSAERPKGSFSTLEIQRTEQGDSAMYLCASSLVAGPGESEAFFGQGTRLTVV.

CDR3 sequence: CASSFIGIDEQYF. CDR3 coding DNA: TGCGCCAGCAGCTTCATCGGGATAGACGAGCAGTACTTC. J is TRBJ2-7 and V is TRBV5-1; TRBD2 might be the D (5 bases). With 2 bases removed from V and 5 bases from J, the gap between germline ends came to 11 bases. This CDR3 has 13 residues. Germline lookup yields CDR1 SGHRS and CDR2 YFSETQ.

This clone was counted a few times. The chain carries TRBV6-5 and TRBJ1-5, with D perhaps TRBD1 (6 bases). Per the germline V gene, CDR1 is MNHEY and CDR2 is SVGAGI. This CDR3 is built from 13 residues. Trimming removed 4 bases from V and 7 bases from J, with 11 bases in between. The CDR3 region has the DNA TGTGCCAGCAGTTCCTTACAGGGACAGCCCCAGCATTTT. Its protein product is CASSSLQGQPQHF.